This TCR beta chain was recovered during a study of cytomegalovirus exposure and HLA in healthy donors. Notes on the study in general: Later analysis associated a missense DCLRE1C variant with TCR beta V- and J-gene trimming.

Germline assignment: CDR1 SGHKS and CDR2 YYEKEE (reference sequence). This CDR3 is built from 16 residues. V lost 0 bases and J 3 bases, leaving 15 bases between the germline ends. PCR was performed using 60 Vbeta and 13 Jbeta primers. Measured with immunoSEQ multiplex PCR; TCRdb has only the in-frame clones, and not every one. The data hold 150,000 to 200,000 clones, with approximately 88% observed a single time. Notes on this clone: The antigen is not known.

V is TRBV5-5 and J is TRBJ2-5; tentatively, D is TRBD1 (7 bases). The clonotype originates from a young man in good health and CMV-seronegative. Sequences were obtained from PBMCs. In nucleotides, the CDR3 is TGTGCCAGCAGCTTGGATCGACAGGGCGGGGAAGAGACCCAGTACTTC. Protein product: CASSLDRQGGEETQYF.